A single sample gave rise to the 14 T cell receptor beta chains below, sequenced in a study of T cells in Graves' hyperthyroidism and ophthalmopathy. RNA transcripts were the template for amplifying TCR beta CDR3 regions. The HTBI set primed first-round TCR CDR3 RT-PCR. TCRdb ran MiXCR on the multiplex PCR reads and lists one entry per CDR3 protein. The sample includes a few hundred thousand distinct CDR3 sequences, around 14% of them seen just once. Sequencing input: blood. The receptor set was obtained from a woman under 40 with Graves' hyperthyroidism.

This clonotype came up many times. The J gene is TRBJ2-7, the V gene TRBV6-1; 7 bases are shared with TRBD2. After removal of 5 bases from V and 3 bases from J, the junction contained 10 bases not matched to a gene. The CDR3 extends over 15 amino acids. CDR1 is MNHNS and CDR2 is SASEGT in the germline V gene. The CDR3 DNA sequence: TGTGCCAGCAGTCACGGGACTAACGGCAACTACGAGCAGTACTTC. It yields the protein CASSHGTNGNYEQYF.

This clonotype has ten or more counts. V and J are TRBV12-3 or TRBV12-4 and TRBJ1-1; 7 positions agree with TRBD1. V gave up 6 bases and J gave up 8 bases; unmatched junction bases: 9. The CDR3 totals 13 residues. The CDR3 DNA follows: TGTGCCAGCAGCTACAGGGGAGGACGGGAAGCTTTCTTT. The encoded protein is CASSYRGGREAFF.

The chain uses TRBV19 and TRBJ2-2; 14 bases map to TRBD2. The CDR3 contains 17 residues. Germline CDR1 is LNHDA and CDR2 is SQIVND (reference sequence). V lost 5 bases and J lost 8; bases outside the gene matches: 10. The DNA for the CDR3 is TGTGCCAGTAGTTATTCCGGACTAGCGGGAGGTTCTGGGGAGCTGTTTTTT. This encodes CASSYSGLAGGSGELFF.

The genes are TRBV10-3 and TRBJ2-7, with D hard to call. Germline loops: CDR1 ENHRY, CDR2 SYGVKD. The V end was cut by 8 bases, the J end by 5 bases, with 10 bases between. CDR3 length: 11 amino acids. The chain's CDR3 is CAIRKEDEQYF. CDR3 nucleotides: TGTGCCATCCGTAAGGAAGACGAGCAGTACTTC.

This clonotype was seen many times. V gene TRBV6-1 combines with J gene TRBJ2-7; the match to TRBD1 covers 8 bases. The CDR3 runs to 14 residues. V trimming: 5 bases; J trimming: 1 base; junction bases outside the gene matches: 4. In germline, CDR1 is MNHNS, CDR2 SASEGT. Here the CDR3 reads CASSMDRESYEQYF. The CDR3 DNA sequence: TGTGCCAGCAGTATGGACAGGGAATCCTACGAGCAGTACTTC.

This clonotype was counted a few times. V is TRBV4-1 and J is TRBJ1-5; D remains unclear. Trimming pared 1 base from V and 6 bases from J, leaving 7 bases between. The CDR3 is 13 residues long. Germline CDR1 MGHRA, CDR2 YSYEKL. CDR3: CASSQVGFQPQHF. In nucleotides, the CDR3 is TGCGCCAGCAGCCAAGTGGGTTTTCAGCCCCAGCATTTT.

In this sample, this clonotype turned up many times. The genes are TRBV10-2 and TRBJ2-1; 10 nucleotides line up with TRBD2. Germline CDR1 and CDR2: WSHSY and SAAADI. This CDR3 has 18 amino acids. With 3 bases clipped from V and 1 base from J, the junction kept 9 bases outside the gene matches. In DNA, the CDR3 is TGCGCCAGCAGTGATCTAGCGGGAGAGGGAGCGTCCTACAATGAGCAGTTCTTC. Amino acid sequence: CASSDLAGEGASYNEQFF.

This clonotype came up many times. This CDR3 reads CASSSRTGQNEQFF. The CDR3 region has the DNA TGTGCCAGCAGCTCCCGGACAGGTCAAAATGAGCAGTTCTTC. The gene calls are TRBV7-2 and TRBJ2-1; 7 bases agree with TRBD1. The J segment lost 7 bases and the V segment lost 4 bases, leaving 7 bases of the junction unmatched. This CDR3 spans 14 amino acids. Germline lookup yields CDR1 SGHTA and CDR2 FQGNSA.

This clonotype was counted a single time. This may be a read error: a much more frequent sequence differs by one nucleotide. The V call is TRBV12-3 or TRBV12-4, the J call TRBJ2-2, with 9 bases fitting TRBD2. V dropped 3 bases and J dropped 8; count of bases not matched to a gene: 1. The CDR3 runs 13 residues. The CDR3 nucleotides read TGTGCCAGCAGTTTCAGCGGGAGGGGGGAGCTGTTTTTT. Amino acids: CASSFSGRGELFF.

This clonotype was recorded at least ten times. The rearrangement links TRBV18 to TRBJ2-7; no clear D gene. Germline V CDR1 and CDR2: KGHSH, LQKENI. V was clipped by 3 bases and J by 1 base, with 13 bases between them. The CDR3 consists of 15 residues. DNA of the CDR3: TGTGCCAGCTCACCGTTAGACACGACGTCCTACGAGCAGTACTTC. The encoded protein is CASSPLDTTSYEQYF.

This clonotype was found a few times. The CDR3 sequence: CATTGTSGYEQYF. The CDR3 DNA sequence: TGTGCCACCACCGGGACTAGCGGGTACGAGCAGTACTTC. V usage is TRBV10-3 and J usage is TRBJ2-7; 12 bases are shared with TRBD2. The CDR3 totals 13 residues. Trimming removed 10 bases from V and 4 bases from J; junction bases left unmatched: 5. Germline V gene sequence: CDR1 ENHRY, CDR2 SYGVKD.

Points on this clonotype: The junction departs from germline at one end; a sequencing error may be responsible. The chain carries TRBV7-2 and TRBJ2-5, with TRBD2 identical over 10 bases. This CDR3 has 17 residues. Germline CDR1 is SGHTA and CDR2 is FQGNSA. The CDR3 sequence is CASSQGLAGDLQETQYF. Here the CDR3 DNA reads TGCGCCAGCAGCCAAGGGCTAGCGGGAGATCTCCAAGAGACCCAGTACTTC.

The chain uses TRBV5-1 and TRBJ1-4; no clear D gene. CDR3 length: 14 residues. The germline V gene encodes CDR1 SGHRS and CDR2 YFSETQ. The V end lost 0 bases, the J end lost 8 bases, and 11 bases lay between the germline ends. CDR3 loop: CASSLAGGTEKLFF. The CDR3 DNA sequence: TGCGCCAGCAGCTTGGCGGGTGGTACGGAAAAACTGTTTTTT.

The chain has TRBV7-2 and TRBJ2-3; D uncertain. The CDR3 contains 17 residues. Trimming cost V 0 bases and J 3 bases, with 16 bases left between them. CDR1 is SGHTA, CDR2 FQGNSA, per germline. CDR3 DNA: TGTGCCAGCAGCTTAGCGAGGACGGGCGGTAGTACAGATACGCAGTATTTT. It translates to CASSLARTGGSTDTQYF.